This TCR beta chain derives from a study of T cells after posttransplantation cyclophosphamide. Study-level findings and limits: Recipient CMV seropositivity and CMV reactivation strongly tracked TRB clonality.

There are 14 residues in the CDR3. Trimming pared 0 bases from V and 4 bases from J, leaving 7 bases between. Germline V CDR1 and CDR2: MNHEY, SMNVEV (reference sequence). The related graft donor's blood sample was taken on the day of bone marrow donation. Concerning this clone itself: The antigen is unknown.

Sequenced by immunoSEQ multiplex PCR; TCRdb stores in-frame clones only, minus some. The repertoire has about 21,000 clones, roughly 98% of them found once; the top ten carry about 0.13%. The sample taken for sequencing was naive CD8+ T cells sorted from PBMCs. The chain links TRBV27 to TRBJ1-5; D call uncertain. This TCR was sampled from a man in his forties in good health, CMV-negative, and a related stem cell transplant donor. The DNA for the CDR3 is TGTGCCAGCAGTTTATCAGGAGGTAATCAGCCCCAGCATTTT. Amino acids: CASSLSGGNQPQHF.